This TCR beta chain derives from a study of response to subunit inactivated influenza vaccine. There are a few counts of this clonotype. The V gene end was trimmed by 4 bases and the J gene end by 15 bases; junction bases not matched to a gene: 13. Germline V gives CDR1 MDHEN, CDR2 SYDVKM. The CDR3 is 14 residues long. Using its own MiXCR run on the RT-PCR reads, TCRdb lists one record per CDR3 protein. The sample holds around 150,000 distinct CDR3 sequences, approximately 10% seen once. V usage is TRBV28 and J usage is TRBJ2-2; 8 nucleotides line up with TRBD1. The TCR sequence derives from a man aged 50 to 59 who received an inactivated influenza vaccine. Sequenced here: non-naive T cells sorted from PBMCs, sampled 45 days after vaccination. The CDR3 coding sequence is TGTGCCAGCAGTTCCCTATTAGACAGGGGTTTTTTGTTTTTT. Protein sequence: CASSSLLDRGFLFF.